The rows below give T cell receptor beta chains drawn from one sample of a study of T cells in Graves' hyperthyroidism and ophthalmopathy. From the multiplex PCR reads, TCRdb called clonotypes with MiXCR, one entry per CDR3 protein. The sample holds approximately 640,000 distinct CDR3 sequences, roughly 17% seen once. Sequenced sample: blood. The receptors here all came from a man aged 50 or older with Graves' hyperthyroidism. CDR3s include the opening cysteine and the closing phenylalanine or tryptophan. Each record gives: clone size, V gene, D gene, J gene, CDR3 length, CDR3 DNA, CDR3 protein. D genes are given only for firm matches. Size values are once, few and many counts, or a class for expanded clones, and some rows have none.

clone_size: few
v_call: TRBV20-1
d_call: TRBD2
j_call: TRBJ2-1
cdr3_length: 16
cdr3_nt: TGCAGTGCCAGACCTTGGGGACTAGCGGGAAACAATGAGCAGTTCTTC
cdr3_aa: CSARPWGLAGNNEQFF

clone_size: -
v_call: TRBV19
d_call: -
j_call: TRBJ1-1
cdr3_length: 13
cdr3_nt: TGTGCCAGTAGTATTAGCGTGGGGCGACGAGCTTTCTTT
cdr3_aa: CASSISVGRRAFF

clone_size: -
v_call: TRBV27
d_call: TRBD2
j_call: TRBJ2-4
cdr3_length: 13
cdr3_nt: TGTGCCAGCAGGACTAGCGGGAGTGACATTCAGTACTTC
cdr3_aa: CASRTSGSDIQYF

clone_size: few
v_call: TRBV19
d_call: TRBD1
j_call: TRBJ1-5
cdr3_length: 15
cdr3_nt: TGTGCCAGTTCCTTCGACAGGGCGTACAATCAGCCCCAGCATTTT
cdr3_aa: CASSFDRAYNQPQHF

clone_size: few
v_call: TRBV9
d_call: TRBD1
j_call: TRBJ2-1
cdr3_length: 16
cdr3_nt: TGTGCCAGCAGCGTAGCCCCGGGACAGGGTAGGAGTGAGCAGTTCTTC
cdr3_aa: CASSVAPGQGRSEQFF

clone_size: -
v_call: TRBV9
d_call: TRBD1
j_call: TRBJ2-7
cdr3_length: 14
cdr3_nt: TGTGCCAGCAGCCAGGGACAGATGGACCACGAGCAGTACTTC
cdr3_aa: CASSQGQMDHEQYF

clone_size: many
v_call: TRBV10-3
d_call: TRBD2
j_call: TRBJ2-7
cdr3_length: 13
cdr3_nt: TGTGCCACTGAGGGACTAGCGGGAGAGGAGCAGTACTTC
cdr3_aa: CATEGLAGEEQYF

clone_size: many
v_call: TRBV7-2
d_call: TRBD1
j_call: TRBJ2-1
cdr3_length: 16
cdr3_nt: TGTGCCAGCAGCAAAGAACCGGGACAGGGGAACAATGAGCAGTTCTTC
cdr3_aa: CASSKEPGQGNNEQFF

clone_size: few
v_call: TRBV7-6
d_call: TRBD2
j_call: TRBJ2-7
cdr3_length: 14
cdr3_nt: TGTGCCAGCAGCTTAAGCGGGAGCCTCCACGAGCAGTACTTC
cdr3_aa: CASSLSGSLHEQYF

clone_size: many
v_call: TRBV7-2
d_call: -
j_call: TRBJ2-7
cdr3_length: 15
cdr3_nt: TGTGCCAGCAGCTTAGTGTCCGGACCTTCCTACGAGCAGTACTTC
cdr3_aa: CASSLVSGPSYEQYF

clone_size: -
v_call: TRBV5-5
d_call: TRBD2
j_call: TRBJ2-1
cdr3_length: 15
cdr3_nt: TGTGCCAGCAGCCCTTTACTAGCGGGACTAAATGAGCAGTTCTTC
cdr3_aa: CASSPLLAGLNEQFF

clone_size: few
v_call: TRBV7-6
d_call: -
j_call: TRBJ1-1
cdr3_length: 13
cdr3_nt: TGTGCCAGCAGCTCAAAGACGAACACTGAAGCTTTCTTT
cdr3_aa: CASSSKTNTEAFF

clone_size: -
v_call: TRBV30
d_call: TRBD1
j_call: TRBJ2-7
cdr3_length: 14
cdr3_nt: TGTGCCTGGAGCTCGGGCAGGGGGCTCTACGAGCAGTACTTC
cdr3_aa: CAWSSGRGLYEQYF

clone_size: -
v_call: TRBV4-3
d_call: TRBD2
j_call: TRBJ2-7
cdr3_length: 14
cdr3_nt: TGCGCCAGCAGCCGTGAAGCGGGGTTGGGAGAGCAGTACTTC
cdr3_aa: CASSREAGLGEQYF

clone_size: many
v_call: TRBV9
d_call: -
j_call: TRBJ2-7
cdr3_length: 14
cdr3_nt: TGTGCCAGCAGCGTAGGAATAGATGCCTACGAGCAGTACTTC
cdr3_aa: CASSVGIDAYEQYF

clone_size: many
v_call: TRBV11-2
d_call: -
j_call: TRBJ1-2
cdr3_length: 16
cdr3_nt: TGTGCCAGCACCTTCACGGACAGTCCGACTACCTATGGCTACACCTTC
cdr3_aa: CASTFTDSPTTYGYTF

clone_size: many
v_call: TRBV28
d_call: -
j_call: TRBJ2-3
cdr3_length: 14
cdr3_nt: TGTGCCAGCAGCCCCCATATCTCCACAGATACGCAGTATTTT
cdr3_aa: CASSPHISTDTQYF

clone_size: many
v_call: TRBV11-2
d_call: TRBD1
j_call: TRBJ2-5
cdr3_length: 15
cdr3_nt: TGTGCCAGCAGCTTAGATATAGGGGGCGCGGAGACCCAGTACTTC
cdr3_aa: CASSLDIGGAETQYF

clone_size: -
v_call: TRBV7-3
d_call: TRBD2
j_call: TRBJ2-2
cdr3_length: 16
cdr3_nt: TGTGCCAGCAGCTTAAATAGCGGGGGGAACACCGGGGAGCTGTTTTTT
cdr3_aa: CASSLNSGGNTGELFF

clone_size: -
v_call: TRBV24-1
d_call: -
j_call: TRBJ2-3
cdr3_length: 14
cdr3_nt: TGTGCCACCAGAGGACCGCCAAGCACAGATACGCAGTATTTT
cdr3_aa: CATRGPPSTDTQYF

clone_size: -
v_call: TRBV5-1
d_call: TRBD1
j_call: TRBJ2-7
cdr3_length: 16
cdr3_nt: TGCGCCAGCAGCGGAGGGTGGGACAGGGATCCCTACGAGCAGTACTTC
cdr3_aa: CASSGGWDRDPYEQYF

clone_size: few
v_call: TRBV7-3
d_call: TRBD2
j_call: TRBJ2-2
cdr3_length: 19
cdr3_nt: TGTGCCAGCAGCTTAAAGGCTGCTAGCGGGAGTCGGAACACCGGGGAGCTGTTTTTT
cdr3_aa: CASSLKAASGSRNTGELFF

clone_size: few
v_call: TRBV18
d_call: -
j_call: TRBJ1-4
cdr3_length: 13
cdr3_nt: TGTGCCAGCTCAGTAGGAGAGAATGAAAAACTGTTTTTT
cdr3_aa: CASSVGENEKLFF

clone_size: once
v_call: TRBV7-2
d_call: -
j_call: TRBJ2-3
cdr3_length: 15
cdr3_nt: TGTGCCAGCAGCCGGTACAGGGCGAGGGCAGATACGCAGTATTTT
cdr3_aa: CASSRYRARADTQYF

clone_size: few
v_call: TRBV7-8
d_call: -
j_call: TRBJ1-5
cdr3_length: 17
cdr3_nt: TGTGCCAGCTCATTTTCCGGGACACCGGATAGCAATCAGCCCCAGCATTTT
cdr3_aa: CASSFSGTPDSNQPQHF

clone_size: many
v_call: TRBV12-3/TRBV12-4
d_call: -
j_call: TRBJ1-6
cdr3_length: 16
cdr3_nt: TGTGCCAGCAGAACGGGCCTCGATATTTATAATTCACCCCTCCACTTT
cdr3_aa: CASRTGLDIYNSPLHF

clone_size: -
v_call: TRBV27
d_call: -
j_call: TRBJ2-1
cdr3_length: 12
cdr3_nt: TGTGCCAGTAGTTGGCGGAGGGGGGAGCATTTCTTC
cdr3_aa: CASSWRRGEHFF

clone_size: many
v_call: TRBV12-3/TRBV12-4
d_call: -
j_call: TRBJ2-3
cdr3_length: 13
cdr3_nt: TGTGCCAGCAGTTTTCCGGGGCTGGATACGCAGTATTTT
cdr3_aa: CASSFPGLDTQYF

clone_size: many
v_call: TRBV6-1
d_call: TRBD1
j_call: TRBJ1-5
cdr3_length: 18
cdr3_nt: TGTGCCAGCAGCGAGTCCGGGACAGGGAGCATTAGCAATCAGCCCCAGCATTTT
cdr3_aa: CASSESGTGSISNQPQHF

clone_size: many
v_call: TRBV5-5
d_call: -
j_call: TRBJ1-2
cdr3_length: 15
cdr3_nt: TGTGCCAGCAGCTTACTCCAGGGAAACCCCTATGGCTACACCTTC
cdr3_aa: CASSLLQGNPYGYTF

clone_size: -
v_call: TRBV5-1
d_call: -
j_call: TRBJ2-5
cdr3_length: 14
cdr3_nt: TGCGCCAGCAGCTTGGGGCGGGACCAAGAGACCCAGTACTTC
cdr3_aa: CASSLGRDQETQYF

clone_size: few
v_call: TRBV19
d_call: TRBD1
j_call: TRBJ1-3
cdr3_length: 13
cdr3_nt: TGTGCCAGTAAGGGGGCGAATGGAAACACCATATATTTT
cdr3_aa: CASKGANGNTIYF

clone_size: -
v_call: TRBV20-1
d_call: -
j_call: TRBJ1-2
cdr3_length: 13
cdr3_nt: TGTAGCGCTTTCGCCCAGGAGGTGCGTGGCTACACCTTC
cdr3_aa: CSAFAQEVRGYTF

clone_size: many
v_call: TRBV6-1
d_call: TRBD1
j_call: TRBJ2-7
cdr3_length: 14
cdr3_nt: TGTGCCAGCAGTGAAAGGGGACAGACCTACGAGCAGTACTTC
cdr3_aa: CASSERGQTYEQYF

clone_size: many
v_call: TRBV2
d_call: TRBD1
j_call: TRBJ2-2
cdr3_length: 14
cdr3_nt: TGTGCCAGCAGTGAGGGACAGGTAACCGGGGAGCTGTTTTTT
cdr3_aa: CASSEGQVTGELFF

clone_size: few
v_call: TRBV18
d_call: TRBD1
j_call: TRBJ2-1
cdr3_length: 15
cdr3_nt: TGTGCCAGCTCACCAGTAGGGGGCTCCGGCAATGAGCAGTTCTTC
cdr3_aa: CASSPVGGSGNEQFF

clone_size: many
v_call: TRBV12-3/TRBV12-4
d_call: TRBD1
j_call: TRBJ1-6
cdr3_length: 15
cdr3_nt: TGTGCCAGCAGGGGGACAGACTCCTATAATTCACCCCTCCACTTT
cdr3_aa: CASRGTDSYNSPLHF

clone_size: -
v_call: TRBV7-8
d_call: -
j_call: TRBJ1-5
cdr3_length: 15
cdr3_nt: TGTGCCAGCAGCTCCGGACAGACAATCAATCAGCCCCAGCATTTT
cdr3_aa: CASSSGQTINQPQHF

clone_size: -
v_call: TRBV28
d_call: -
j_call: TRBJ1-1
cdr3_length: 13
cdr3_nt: TGTGCCAGCATGGGGCAGGGGAACACTGAAGCTTTCTTT
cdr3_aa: CASMGQGNTEAFF

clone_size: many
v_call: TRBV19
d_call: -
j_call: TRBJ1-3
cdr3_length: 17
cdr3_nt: TGTGCCAGTAGTACGGCCCGACAGACCCCGAGAGGAAACACCATATATTTT
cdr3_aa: CASSTARQTPRGNTIYF

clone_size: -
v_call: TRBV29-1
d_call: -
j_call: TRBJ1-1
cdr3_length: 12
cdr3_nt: TGCAGCGTTGAAGAGATGAACACTGAAGCTTTCTTT
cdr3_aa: CSVEEMNTEAFF

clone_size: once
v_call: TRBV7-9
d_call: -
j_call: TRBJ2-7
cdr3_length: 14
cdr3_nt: TGTGCCAGCAGCGAAGACAGATACTCCTACGAGCAGTACTTC
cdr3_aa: CASSEDRYSYEQYF

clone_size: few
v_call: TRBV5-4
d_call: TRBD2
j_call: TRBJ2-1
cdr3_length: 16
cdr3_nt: TGTGCCAGCAGCGATCGGACTAGCGGGATACTCAATGAGCAGTTCTTC
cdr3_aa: CASSDRTSGILNEQFF

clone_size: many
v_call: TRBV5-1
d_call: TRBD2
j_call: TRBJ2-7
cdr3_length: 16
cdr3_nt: TGCGCCAGCAGCTTGGAGTGGACTAGCGGGACCTACGAGCAGTACTTC
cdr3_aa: CASSLEWTSGTYEQYF

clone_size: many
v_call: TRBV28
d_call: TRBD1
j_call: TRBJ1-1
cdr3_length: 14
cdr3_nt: TGTGCCAGCAGTTTACCGACAGGGGTGGCTGAAGCTTTCTTT
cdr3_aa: CASSLPTGVAEAFF

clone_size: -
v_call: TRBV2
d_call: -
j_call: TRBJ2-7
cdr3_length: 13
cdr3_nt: TGTGCCAGCTGTGTCAGGCCCTCCTACGAGCAGTACTTC
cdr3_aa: CASCVRPSYEQYF

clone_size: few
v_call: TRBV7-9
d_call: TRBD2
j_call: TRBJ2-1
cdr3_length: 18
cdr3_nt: TGTGCCAGCAGCCGCTTAGCGGCTCTGACTAGCGGGAACAATGAGCAGTTCTTC
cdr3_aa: CASSRLAALTSGNNEQFF

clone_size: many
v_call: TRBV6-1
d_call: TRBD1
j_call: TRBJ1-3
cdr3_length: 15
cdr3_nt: TGTGCCAGCAGTCAGACAGGGGGCTCTGGAAACACCATATATTTT
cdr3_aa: CASSQTGGSGNTIYF

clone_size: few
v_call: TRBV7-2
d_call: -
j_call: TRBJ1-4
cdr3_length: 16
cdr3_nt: TGTGCCAGCAGCTTGGTTATACAGGGCCTTAATGAAAAACTGTTTTTT
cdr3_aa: CASSLVIQGLNEKLFF

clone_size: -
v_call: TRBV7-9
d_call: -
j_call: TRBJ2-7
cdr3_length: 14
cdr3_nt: TGTGCCAGCACCCCCCAGGGCGTTTTCTACGAGCAGTACTTC
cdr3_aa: CASTPQGVFYEQYF

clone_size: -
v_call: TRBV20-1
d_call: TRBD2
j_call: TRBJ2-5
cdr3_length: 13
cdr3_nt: TGCAGTGCCTGGCGGGGGGCAAGAGAGACCCAGTACTTC
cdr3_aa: CSAWRGARETQYF

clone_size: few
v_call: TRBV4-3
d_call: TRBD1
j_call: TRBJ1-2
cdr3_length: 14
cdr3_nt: TGCGCCAGCAGCCGAGGGGACAGGGACTATGGCTACACCTTC
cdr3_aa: CASSRGDRDYGYTF

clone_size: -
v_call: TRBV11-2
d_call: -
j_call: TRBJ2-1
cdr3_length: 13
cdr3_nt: TGTGCCAGCAGCTTGGAATGGGAAAATGAGCAGTTCTTC
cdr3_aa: CASSLEWENEQFF

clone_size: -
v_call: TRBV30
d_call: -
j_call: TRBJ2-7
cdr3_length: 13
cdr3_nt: TGTGCCGCCAAGGGTCCGCCCTTCTACGAGCAGTACTTC
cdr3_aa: CAAKGPPFYEQYF